The sequence of this T cell receptor (beta chain) was determined in a study of vaccination and CD4 T cells after COVID-19. The treatment: roughly nine-day PBMC culture with coronavirus spike peptide pools or control peptides (ViraFEST assay). Cultures of PBMCs, some 2 million per well, were set up with about 10 IU/ml IL-2 and approximately 9.7 ug/ml peptide pools. Sequenced with the Oncomine TCR Beta short-read assay was DNA taken from cultured CD4+ T cells. One entry per CDR3 protein, called by TCRdb with MiXCR from the PCR reads. Of some 26,000 distinct CDR3 sequences listed, 67% are singletons. Study-level findings and limits: Researchers report that 304 of 307 vaccine-specific clones in convalescent patients proved spike mono-reactive. A nonsignificant median increase from around 20 to 38 SARS-CoV-2-reactive clonotypes was observed.

In regard to this clonotype: What it binds is unknown.

This clonotype was sampled from a human donor who received a COVID-19 vaccine. The sample in question was CD4+ T cells from blood, cultured in vitro, obtained after SARS-CoV-2 vaccination.

The CDR3 loop reads CATKLTPPKNTGELFF. For the CDR3, the DNA is TGTGCCACCAAACTAACCCCTCCGAAGAACACCGGGGAGCTGTTTTTT. The V call is TRBV10-3, the J call TRBJ2-2; no clear D gene. The CDR3 sequence is 16 residues long. CDR1 and CDR2 (germline): ENHRY, SYGVKD. Trimming left V 10 bases short and J 1 base short, with 19 bases between.